This entry lists 26 T cell receptor beta chains sequenced from one sample in a study of post-analysis software for immune sequencing data (dated by TCRdb to between 2014 and 2017). Results the study describes overall, beyond this receptor: Roughly 5 TRBV segments, including TRBV5-6, TRBV5-1 and TRBV20-1, were significantly more frequent in patients than controls.

Their recognized antigens are unknown. The receptor library was made with PCR. Reads for this sample came from an Illumina HiSeq 2500. Unique molecular identifiers were incorporated into TCR beta cDNA libraries to reduce PCR and sequencing biases. TCRdb reanalyzed the raw reads on its own, using fastp at Q25 for trimming and MiXCR for clone calling, and kept in-frame beta chains. Rows with one shared CDR3 protein collapse into an entry with the most common genes and DNA. Present in this sample are roughly 670,000 distinct CDR3 sequences, 55% to 60% of which were seen just once. About 11% of the sample is taken by the ten largest. Sequencing was performed on blood. All receptors derive from a girl under 10 years old with multiple sclerosis.

This chain connects TRBV29-1 to TRBJ2-3; TRBD1 matches 7 bases. Unmatched junction bases numbered 8, after V lost 6 bases and J lost 5 bases. The V gene's germline CDR1 is SQVTM and CDR2 ANQGSEA. This CDR3 has 13 amino acids. This chain's CDR3 is CSVKGQSGDTQYF. The CDR3 DNA reads TGCAGCGTAAAGGGACAGAGTGGAGATACGCAGTATTTT.

In DNA, the CDR3 is TGTGCTAGTGGTTTGGGTTTCATGGACAGCCCTGGCTACACCTTC. This codes for CASGLGFMDSPGYTF. The chain is built from TRBV12-5 and TRBJ1-2, with TRBD1 as a possible D gene (6 bases). The CDR3 runs to 15 residues. Between the trimmed V and J ends, which lost 1 base and 7 bases, there was a span of 16 bases. CDR1 is LGHNT, CDR2 FRNRAP, per germline. The whole variable domain, filled in from reference TRBV12-5 and TRBJ1-2, reads DARVTQTPRHKVTEMGQEVTMRCQPILGHNTVFWYRQTMMQGLELLAYFRNRAPLDDSGMPKDRFSAEMPDATLATLKIQPSEPRDSAVYFCASGLGFMDSPGYTFGSGTRLTVV.

This chain uses TRBV20-1 with TRBJ2-1, with 16 positions matching TRBD2. This CDR3 has 16 amino acids. Unmatched junction bases numbered 10, after V lost 4 bases and J lost 10 bases. The germline V gene has CDR1 DFQATT and CDR2 SNEGSKA (reference sequence). CDR3 protein: CSATALGLAGGWEQFF. For the CDR3, the DNA is TGCAGTGCTACAGCCCTGGGACTAGCGGGAGGGTGGGAGCAGTTCTTC.

A single count supports this clonotype. CDR3: CASSLHAGSYEQYF. CDR3 DNA sequence: TGTGCCAGCAGTCTCCATGCAGGGTCGTACGAGCAGTACTTC. The chain is built from TRBV6-2 or TRBV6-3 and TRBJ2-7, with a tentative D call TRBD1 (5 bases). The germline CDR1 and CDR2 sequences are MNHEY and SVGEGT. The CDR3 covers 14 residues. With 5 bases removed from V and 4 bases from J, the gap between germline ends came to 15 bases.

J is TRBJ2-5 and V is TRBV3-1; 9 bases fit TRBD1. The V and J ends lost 2 bases and 2 bases, in that order; junction bases with no gene match: 3. CDR1 LGHDT and CDR2 YNNKEL come from the germline V gene (reference sequence). CDR3 size: 15 residues. The CDR3 is CASSQLDRGQETQYF. The CDR3 bases are TGTGCCAGCAGCCAACTGGACAGGGGACAAGAGACCCAGTACTTC.

This chain uses TRBV7-8 with TRBJ2-5; maybe TRBD1 (5 bases). There are 15 residues in the CDR3. Germline loops: CDR1 SGHVS, CDR2 FQNEAQ. V lost 4 bases and J lost 0, with 12 bases in between. The CDR3 reads CASSSLDTYQETQYF. The CDR3 nucleotides read TGTGCCAGCAGCTCTCTGGACACGTACCAAGAGACCCAGTACTTC.

The chain carries TRBV30 and TRBJ1-2; 7 nucleotides match TRBD1. With 5 bases clipped from V and 9 bases from J, the junction kept 6 bases outside the gene matches. This CDR3 spans 11 amino acids. Per germline, CDR1 GTSNPN and CDR2 SVGIG (reference sequence). The CDR3 DNA is TGTGCCTGGTCGACAGGGCACAGCTACACCTTC. It yields the protein CAWSTGHSYTF.

This clonotype occurred a few times. J is TRBJ2-1 and V is TRBV7-2; 7 bases fit TRBD1. J gave up 8 bases and V 4 bases, and 14 bases lay outside the gene matches. Germline CDR1 is SGHTA and CDR2 is FQGNSA. The CDR3 runs to 16 residues. This CDR3 is CASSYQTGTVVYEQFF. The CDR3 region has the DNA TGTGCCAGCAGCTACCAGACAGGGACGGTCGTGTATGAGCAGTTCTTC.

The CDR3 DNA reads TGTGCCAGCAGCTTAGTTCTCAGGGGCCCGAACACTGAAGCTTTCTTT. Translated, it gives CASSLVLRGPNTEAFF. The rearrangement links TRBV7-8 to TRBJ1-1; possibly TRBD1 for D (6 bases). The CDR3 totals 16 residues. V lost 1 base to trimming and J lost 1 base, with 13 bases between them. Germline values: CDR1 SGHVS, CDR2 FQNEAQ.

This chain joins TRBV10-3 and TRBJ2-5; 8 positions match TRBD2. The J segment lost 2 bases and the V segment lost 6 bases, leaving 5 bases of the junction unmatched. This CDR3 comprises 14 residues. Looked up from germline, CDR1 is ENHRY and CDR2 is SYGVKD. The CDR3, as DNA: TGTGCCATCAGGGATCAGCGGGAGCAAGAGACCCAGTACTTC. This translates into CAIRDQREQETQYF.

The genes are TRBV24-1 and TRBJ2-3; no firm D call. The germline V gene has CDR1 KGHDR and CDR2 SFDVKD. V lost 7 bases and J 2 bases, leaving 3 bases between the germline ends. CDR3 size: 11 residues. CDR3 sequence: CATSDTDTQYF. The CDR3 coding sequence is TGTGCCACCAGCGACACAGATACGCAGTATTTT.

Turning to this clonotype: At one of its ends the junction is not consistent with the germline gene, which may arise from a read error. The rearrangement joins TRBV12-3 or TRBV12-4 to TRBJ1-2, with 11 nucleotides matching TRBD1. This CDR3 region has 14 residues. The CDR3, as DNA: TGTGCCAGCAGTTTGGGACAGGGGGGTGATGGCTACATCTTC. Translated: CASSLGQGGDGYIF.

This clonotype was counted only a few times. This chain joins TRBV7-2 and TRBJ2-1; the match to TRBD2 covers 14 bases. The CDR3 has 15 residues. J was trimmed by 5 bases and V by 6 bases; bases with no gene match: 3. Germline V gives CDR1 SGHTA, CDR2 FQGNSA. CDR3 protein: CASRSGLAGDNEQFF. The DNA for the CDR3 is TGTGCCAGCAGATCGGGACTAGCGGGGGACAATGAGCAGTTCTTC.

The chain employs TRBV2 and TRBJ2-7; D is undetermined. The V gene lost 1 base and the J gene lost 8 bases, with 18 bases spanning the gap. The CDR3 is 15 residues long. The germline V gene has CDR1 SNHLY and CDR2 FYNNEI. DNA of the CDR3: TGTGCCAGCAGTGAAGAGCCCGGCCCTTTGGTTCAGCAGTACTTC. Translation gives CASSEEPGPLVQQYF.

This chain joins TRBV7-9 and TRBJ1-1, with a possible D match to TRBD1 (6 bases). The CDR3 has 14 amino acids. V was clipped by 5 bases and J by 3 bases, with 13 bases between them. The germline CDR1 and CDR2 sequences are SEHNR and FQNEAQ (reference sequence). CDR3 DNA: TGTGCCAGCAGCCCCAAAGGGGGGGACACTGAAGCTTTCTTT. Its protein product is CASSPKGGDTEAFF.

J is TRBJ2-1 and V is TRBV4-3, with a possible D match to TRBD1 (5 bases). The CDR3 extends over 15 amino acids. The germline V gene encodes CDR1 LGHNA and CDR2 YSLEER. Trimming left V 0 bases short and J 10 bases short, with 16 bases between. The CDR3 nucleotides are TGCGCCAGCAGCCAAGATGCGTCTGTTCACAGGGAGCAGTTCTTC. This encodes CASSQDASVHREQFF.

V and J are TRBV20-1 and TRBJ1-1, with a possible D match to TRBD1 (6 bases). The germline V gene has CDR1 DFQATT and CDR2 SNEGSKA (reference sequence). Trimming cost V 6 bases and J 7 bases, with 21 bases left between them. This CDR3 spans 14 amino acids. The CDR3 sequence: CSATKQYREFEAFF. The CDR3 nucleotides read TGCAGTGCAACTAAACAGTACAGGGAATTTGAAGCTTTCTTT.

The rearrangement uses TRBV25-1 and TRBJ1-2, with D tentatively TRBD1 (6 bases). Germline V gene sequence: CDR1 MGHDK, CDR2 SYGVNS. The CDR3 totals 15 residues. Trimming cost V 2 bases and J 4 bases, with 14 bases left between them. The CDR3 bases are TGTGCCAGCAGTGAACGAGTAGGGGGAAGCTATGGCTACACCTTC. Translation gives CASSERVGGSYGYTF.

This clonotype was seen a handful of times. CDR3 loop: CASSYAEGYRTQYF. The CDR3 DNA is TGTGCCAGCAGTTACGCGGAGGGGTACCGTACGCAGTATTTT. The genes are TRBV6-2 or TRBV6-3 and TRBJ2-3; D is perhaps TRBD2 (6 bases). Trimming shortened V by 2 bases and J by 8 bases, and 14 bases separated the two germline ends. The CDR3 is made up of 14 amino acids. Germline CDR1 MNHEY, CDR2 SVGEGT.

The chain's CDR3 is CASFRDSQETQYF. CDR3 nucleotide sequence: TGTGCCAGTTTCCGGGACAGCCAAGAGACCCAGTACTTC. The chain uses TRBV12-3 or TRBV12-4 and TRBJ2-5, with 7 bases matching TRBD1. This CDR3 is built from 13 residues. The ends lost 9 bases at V and 1 base at J; junction bases unmatched: 5.

This clonotype was detected only a few times. J is TRBJ1-2 and V is TRBV20-1; 12 nucleotides agree with TRBD1. V lost 5 bases and J lost 8; bases outside the gene matches: 6. In germline, CDR1 is DFQATT, CDR2 SNEGSKA (reference sequence). The CDR3 has 13 residues. CDR3 sequence reads: CSALRDRGLGYTF. Written as DNA, the CDR3 is TGCAGTGCTTTACGGGACAGGGGGCTCGGCTACACCTTC.

The chain employs TRBV29-1 and TRBJ2-3; no reliable D call. Germline CDR1 and CDR2: SQVTM and ANQGSEA. The CDR3 sequence is 12 residues long. The V and J ends lost 3 bases and 4 bases respectively, with 8 bases between them. The CDR3 region is CSVDDFADTQYF. CDR3 DNA: TGCAGCGTTGATGATTTCGCAGATACGCAGTATTTT.

The chain is built from TRBV7-6 and TRBJ2-3, with D uncertain. The CDR3 loop spans 14 amino acids. CDR1 SGHVS and CDR2 FNYEAQ come from the germline V gene. Trimming removed 5 bases at V and 6 bases at J, with 15 bases between. CDR3 residues: CASSIWTGADTQYF. The CDR3 DNA sequence: TGTGCCAGCAGCATCTGGACCGGCGCGGATACGCAGTATTTT. The full variable domain, in which reference TRBV7-6 and TRBJ2-3 provide the parts outside the CDR3, is GAGVSQSPRYKVTKRGQDVALRCDPISGHVSLYWYRQALGQGPEFLTYFNYEAQQDKSGLPNDRFSAERPEGSISTLTIQRTEQRDSAMYRCASSIWTGADTQYFGPGTRLTVL.

This clonotype occurred a few times. The rearrangement links TRBV20-1 to TRBJ2-5; 9 nucleotides agree with TRBD1. CDR3 length: 13 residues. Trimming cost V 6 bases and J 11 bases; bases outside gene matches: 13. Germline CDR1 and CDR2: DFQATT and SNEGSKA (reference sequence). In nucleotides, the CDR3 is TGCAGTGCCTCGGACAGGGGATTGAGGGAGCAGTACTTC. It encodes CSASDRGLREQYF.

This clonotype was picked up a small number of times. This chain uses TRBV5-1 with TRBJ2-1, with D maybe TRBD2 (6 bases). The CDR3 spans 18 residues. Germline V lookup: CDR1 SGHRS, CDR2 YFSETQ. Trimming shortened V by 3 bases and J by 0 bases, and 19 bases separated the two germline ends. The CDR3 bases are TGCGCCAGCAGCTCCAACCATCTTAGCGGAAGCTCCTACAATGAGCAGTTCTTC. Protein product: CASSSNHLSGSSYNEQFF.

The sample holds a few counts of this clonotype. This chain joins TRBV12-3 or TRBV12-4 and TRBJ1-1, with unresolved D. The CDR3 runs 13 residues. Trimming pared 1 base from V and 5 bases from J, leaving 8 bases between. For the CDR3, the DNA is TGTGCCAGCAGTTTAGGCAAAGGGACTGAAGCTTTCTTT. Translating it yields CASSLGKGTEAFF.